A single sample is the source of the 10 T cell receptor beta chains below, sequenced in a study of identical twins. TCRdb re-called the 5' RACE reads through MiXCR, storing one row per CDR3 protein. The sample lists under 300,000 distinct CDR3 sequences, approximately 8.6% occurring once. This sample was also put to use in a study of yellow fever vaccine responses in identical twins.

Sequenced material: CD8+ T cells sorted from blood. These receptors all come from a woman aged 18-29 years in good health.

This chain links TRBV20-1 with TRBJ2-7; 8 bases agree with TRBD2. Germline lookup yields CDR1 DFQATT and CDR2 SNEGSKA (reference sequence). The CDR3 totals 14 residues. The ends lost 2 bases at V and 4 bases at J; junction bases unmatched: 7. The CDR3 reads CSARYPAGVYEQYF. CDR3 DNA: TGCAGTGCTAGATACCCAGCGGGAGTTTACGAGCAGTACTTC.

This clonotype has a count of ten or more. The chain is built from TRBV12-3 or TRBV12-4 and TRBJ2-1, with 7 bases lining up with TRBD1. The CDR3 extends over 15 amino acids. Germline trimming cut 6 bases from V and 3 bases from J; bases unmatched to any gene: 8. This chain's CDR3 is CASRNSGQRYNEQFF. CDR3 DNA sequence: TGTGCCAGCAGAAATTCGGGACAGCGCTACAATGAGCAGTTCTTC.

V usage is TRBV27 and J usage is TRBJ2-1, with TRBD2 identical over 11 bases. The CDR3 length is 15 residues. J lost 9 bases, V lost 5 bases, and 9 bases had no gene match. Per the germline V gene, CDR1 is MNHEY and CDR2 is SMNVEV (reference sequence). The CDR3 nucleotides are TGTGCCAGCAGTCCCCGACTAGCGGGGACTGGTGAGCAGTTCTTC. It translates to CASSPRLAGTGEQFF.

This clonotype was picked up a small number of times. The V and J genes are TRBV6-1 and TRBJ2-1; 10 bases are shared with TRBD2. CDR3 length: 19 amino acids. Germline V gene lookup returns CDR1 MNHNS and CDR2 SASEGT. Unmatched junction bases numbered 15, after V lost 6 bases and J lost 1 base. The CDR3 nucleotides read TGTGCCAGCAGACCGCTTGGACTAGCGGATCCCCAATCCTACAATGAGCAGTTCTTC. It specifies CASRPLGLADPQSYNEQFF.

There are a few counts of this clonotype. The rearrangement links TRBV29-1 to TRBJ1-2; tentatively, D is TRBD1 (5 bases). Between the trimmed V and J ends, which lost 8 bases and 3 bases, there was a span of 16 bases. Germline CDR1 and CDR2: SQVTM and ANQGSEA. CDR3 length: 13 residues. CDR3 nucleotide sequence: TGCAGCCTCATTGCGGGGACCGACTATGGCTACACCTTC. It is translated as CSLIAGTDYGYTF.

This clonotype was observed at least ten times. This sequence joins TRBV27 and TRBJ2-2; TRBD2 agrees at 10 bases. The V segment lost 8 bases and the J segment 0 bases; nucleotides outside the gene matches: 6. This CDR3 is built from 16 residues. Germline CDR1 is MNHEY and CDR2 is SMNVEV (reference sequence). CDR3 loop: CASPYSGGPNTGELFF. In nucleotides, the CDR3 is TGTGCCAGCCCGTATAGCGGGGGGCCGAACACCGGGGAGCTGTTTTTT.

About this clonotype: Being one base from a much bigger clone, this may be a read error. The chain is built from TRBV5-1 and TRBJ2-3, with a possible D match to TRBD2 (6 bases). This CDR3 spans 15 amino acids. In germline, CDR1 is SGHRS, CDR2 YFSETQ. The CDR3 is CDSSPARGYTDTQYF. CDR3 DNA: TGCGACAGCAGCCCCGCTCGGGGGTACACAGATACGCAGTATTTT.

This clonotype was observed at least ten times. The chain is built from TRBV4-2 and TRBJ2-7, with TRBD2 matching 7 bases. Per germline, CDR1 LGHNA and CDR2 YNFKEQ. The CDR3 runs 16 residues. V lost 0 bases to trimming and J lost 4 bases; unmatched junction nucleotides: 9. The CDR3 loop reads CASSQDYWGGKYEQYF. The CDR3 DNA reads as TGTGCCAGCAGCCAAGATTACTGGGGAGGGAAGTACGAGCAGTACTTC.

This rearrangement joins TRBV9 to TRBJ1-1, with D perhaps matching TRBD1 (6 bases). The CDR3 runs to 14 residues. V was clipped by 3 bases and J by 0 bases, with 9 bases between them. Germline CDR1 reads SGDLS; CDR2 reads YYNGEE. The CDR3 region has the DNA TGTGCCAGCAGCGGGGGACACATGAACACTGAAGCTTTCTTT. The encoded protein is CASSGGHMNTEAFF.

Many counts were recorded for this clonotype. The CDR3 coding sequence is TGTGCCAGCAGCTTAGTAGCGGGAGGGACAGATACGCAGTATTTT. Translation: CASSLVAGGTDTQYF. J is TRBJ2-3 and V is TRBV7-9; 11 positions agree with TRBD2. J lost 3 bases, V lost 1 base, and 0 bases had no gene match. Germline CDR1 and CDR2: SEHNR and FQNEAQ (reference sequence). The CDR3 loop spans 15 amino acids.